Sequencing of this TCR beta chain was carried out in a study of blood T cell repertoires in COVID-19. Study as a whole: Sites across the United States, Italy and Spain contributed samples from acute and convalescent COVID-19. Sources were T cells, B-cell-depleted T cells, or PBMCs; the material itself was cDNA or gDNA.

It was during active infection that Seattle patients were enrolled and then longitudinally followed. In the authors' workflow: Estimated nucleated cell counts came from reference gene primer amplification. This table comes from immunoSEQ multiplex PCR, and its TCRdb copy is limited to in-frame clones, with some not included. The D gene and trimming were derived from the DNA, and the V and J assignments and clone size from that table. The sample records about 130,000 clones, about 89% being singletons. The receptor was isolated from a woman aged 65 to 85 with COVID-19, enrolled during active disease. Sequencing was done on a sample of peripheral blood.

The CDR3 spells CASVRQNTEAFF. In nucleotides, the CDR3 is TGTGCCAGCGTTCGACAGAACACTGAAGCTTTCTTT. V and J are TRBV2 and TRBJ1-1; D unresolved. V dropped 8 bases and J dropped 1 base, with 8 bases sitting between them. The germline V gene encodes CDR1 SNHLY and CDR2 FYNNEI. The CDR3 loop spans 12 amino acids.